These 3 T cell receptor beta chains originate from one sample sequenced in a study of cytomegalovirus exposure and HLA in healthy donors. The PCR used 60 Vbeta and 13 Jbeta primers. Repertoires were generated with immunoSEQ multiplex PCR, while TCRdb's copy carries only in-frame clones and drops some. The table shows roughly 67,000 clones, with around 78% occurring only once. The material sequenced was PBMCs. Receptors originate from a man aged 40-50 years in good health and CMV-seronegative.

The V gene is TRBV5-5, the J gene TRBJ2-3; D is uncertain. V lost 1 base, J lost 8 bases, and 17 bases lay in between. CDR1 SGHKS and CDR2 YYEKEE come from the germline V gene (reference sequence). The CDR3 runs 15 residues. CDR3 DNA sequence: TGTGCCAGCAGCTTGTCGATAGAACTACCCGCTACGCAGTATTTT. Protein sequence: CASSLSIELPATQYF.

The chain recombines TRBV18 with TRBJ2-6, with no clear D. There are 16 residues in the CDR3. Looked up from germline, CDR1 is KGHSH and CDR2 is LQKENI. With 2 bases removed from V and 0 bases from J, the gap between germline ends came to 8 bases. CDR3 sequence: CASSPKQSSGANVLTF. The CDR3 DNA reads as TGTGCCAGCTCACCAAAACAGAGCTCTGGGGCCAACGTCCTGACTTTC.

The chain employs TRBV5-5 and TRBJ2-7; 8 nucleotides match TRBD1. The CDR3 runs 15 residues. Per germline, CDR1 SGHKS and CDR2 YYEKEE (reference sequence). The trim removed 0 bases at V and 0 bases at J, leaving 2 bases unmatched. CDR3 sequence (DNA): TGTGCCAGCAGCTTGGAGGGACAGGCCTCCTACGAGCAGTACTTC. Translating gives CASSLEGQASYEQYF.